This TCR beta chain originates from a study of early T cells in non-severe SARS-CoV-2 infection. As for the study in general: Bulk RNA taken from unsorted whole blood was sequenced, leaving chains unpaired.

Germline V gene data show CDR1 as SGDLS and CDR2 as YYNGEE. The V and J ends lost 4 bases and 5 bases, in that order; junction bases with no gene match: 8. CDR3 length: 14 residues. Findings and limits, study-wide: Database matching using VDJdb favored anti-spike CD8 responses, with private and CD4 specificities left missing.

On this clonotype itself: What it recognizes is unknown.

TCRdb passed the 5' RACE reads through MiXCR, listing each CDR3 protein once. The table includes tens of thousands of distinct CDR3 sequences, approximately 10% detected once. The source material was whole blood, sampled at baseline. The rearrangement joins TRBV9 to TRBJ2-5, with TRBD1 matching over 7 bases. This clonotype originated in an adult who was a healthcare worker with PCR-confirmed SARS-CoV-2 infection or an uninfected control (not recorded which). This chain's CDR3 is CASSLPDRVETQYF. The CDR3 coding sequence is TGTGCCAGCAGCTTACCAGACAGGGTGGAGACCCAGTACTTC.